This TCR beta chain appears in the sequencing data of a study of shared clonotypes between healthy human individuals. V gave up 0 bases and J gave up 1 base; unmatched junction bases: 16. The V gene's germline CDR1 is SGHVS and CDR2 FQNEAQ. The CDR3 has 21 amino acids. HIV-negative, healthy adults without recent acute infections or vaccinations were the donors. The data were produced by immunoSEQ multiplex PCR, yet TCRdb's version contains in-frame clones alone and is incomplete. This sample yields some 1,400,000 clones, of which approximately 97% are seen a single time; 0.95% to 1.5% belongs to the top ten. With regard to this clone: Its antigen is unknown.

General study findings and limits: Estimated richness was generally greater in naive than memory subsets. Generation probabilities were higher for clonotypes shared across all four sorted-subset donors than for unshared ones.

J is TRBJ2-4 and V is TRBV7-8; TRBD1 matches at 9 bases. The TCR was taken from a man in his thirties or forties in good health. Sequencing used naive CD4+ T cells sorted from blood. Sample subset: CD45RA+ positively selected. This CDR3 reads CASSLAPSRTGVREAKNIQYF. Written as DNA, the CDR3 is TGTGCCAGCAGCTTAGCCCCGAGCAGGACAGGGGTGCGGGAGGCCAAAAACATTCAGTACTTC.